This passage covers 7 T cell receptor beta chains from one sample sequenced in a study of Graves' ophthalmopathy and Graves' hyperthyroidism. RNA transcripts provided the template for amplifying TCR beta CDR3 regions. First-round RT-PCR used HTBI primers; second-round multiplex PCR followed. TCRdb independently ran MiXCR on the multiplex PCR reads; one entry per CDR3 protein. The table lists 360,000 or so distinct CDR3 sequences, around 18% of them singletons. The sample consisted of peripheral blood. The source is a woman aged 18-29 years with Graves' ophthalmopathy.

This clonotype was found many times. The V call is TRBV6-4, the J call TRBJ2-2; unclear D gene. V lost 8 bases and J lost 6, with 10 bases in between. The CDR3 is made up of 12 amino acids. Germline V gene data show CDR1 as MRHNA and CDR2 as SNTAGT. The CDR3 nucleotides read TGTGCCAGCGGGAATATCGCCGGGGAGCTGTTTTTT. Encoded protein: CASGNIAGELFF.

At least ten counts were recorded for this clonotype. The rearrangement uses TRBV12-3 or TRBV12-4 and TRBJ1-2; 9 bases agree with TRBD1. V lost 5 bases and J lost 2; bases outside the gene matches: 3. This CDR3 spans 14 amino acids. The CDR3 DNA is TGTGCCAGCAGTCTTGGACAGGGGAACTATGGCTACACCTTC. Protein product: CASSLGQGNYGYTF.

This clonotype showed up many times. A read error may be the cause here, since a much bigger clone is one base away. CDR3 residues: CASTAAYQYF. CDR3 bases: TGTGCCAGCACGGCGGCCTACCAGTACTTC. The chain is built from TRBV2 and TRBJ2-5; D call uncertain. CDR1 and CDR2 (germline): SNHLY, FYNNEI. V lost 7 bases to trimming and J lost 10 bases, with 10 bases between them. This CDR3 has 10 amino acids.

This clonotype was counted at least ten times. The chain links TRBV6-5 to TRBJ1-1, with D perhaps matching TRBD1 (5 bases). The CDR3 runs to 13 residues. Germline CDR1 is MNHEY and CDR2 is SVGAGI. With 2 bases removed from V and 1 base from J, the gap between germline ends came to 5 bases. The CDR3 sequence is CASSYRGNTEAFF. CDR3 sequence (DNA): TGTGCCAGCAGTTACAGGGGGAACACTGAAGCTTTCTTT.

This clonotype came up many times. The chain recombines TRBV28 with TRBJ2-5; D might be TRBD2 (7 bases). The CDR3 is 15 residues long. Germline loops: CDR1 MDHEN, CDR2 SYDVKM. The V end was cut by 5 bases, the J end by 5 bases, with 18 bases between. The CDR3 DNA reads TGTGCCAGCAGTCGCTCCGGGGGGCAGGGGGAGACCCAGTACTTC. This encodes CASSRSGGQGETQYF.

Ten or more counts support this clonotype. As DNA, the CDR3 is TGTGCCAGCAGCTTAGACCGGGCCGAGCAGTACTTC. As protein: CASSLDRAEQYF. The chain is built from TRBV11-2 and TRBJ2-7; D uncertain. CDR1 is SGHAT and CDR2 is FQNNGV in the germline V gene. CDR3 length equals 12 residues. The ends were cut back, 0 bases at V and 6 bases at J, with 6 bases in the middle.

This clonotype turned up a few times. V gene TRBV12-3 or TRBV12-4 combines with J gene TRBJ1-1; D unclear. Trimming cost V 2 bases and J 0 bases, with 7 bases left between them. The CDR3 spans 14 residues. CDR3 bases: TGTGCCAGCAGTTTATGGACTCTGAACACTGAAGCTTTCTTT. This encodes CASSLWTLNTEAFF.